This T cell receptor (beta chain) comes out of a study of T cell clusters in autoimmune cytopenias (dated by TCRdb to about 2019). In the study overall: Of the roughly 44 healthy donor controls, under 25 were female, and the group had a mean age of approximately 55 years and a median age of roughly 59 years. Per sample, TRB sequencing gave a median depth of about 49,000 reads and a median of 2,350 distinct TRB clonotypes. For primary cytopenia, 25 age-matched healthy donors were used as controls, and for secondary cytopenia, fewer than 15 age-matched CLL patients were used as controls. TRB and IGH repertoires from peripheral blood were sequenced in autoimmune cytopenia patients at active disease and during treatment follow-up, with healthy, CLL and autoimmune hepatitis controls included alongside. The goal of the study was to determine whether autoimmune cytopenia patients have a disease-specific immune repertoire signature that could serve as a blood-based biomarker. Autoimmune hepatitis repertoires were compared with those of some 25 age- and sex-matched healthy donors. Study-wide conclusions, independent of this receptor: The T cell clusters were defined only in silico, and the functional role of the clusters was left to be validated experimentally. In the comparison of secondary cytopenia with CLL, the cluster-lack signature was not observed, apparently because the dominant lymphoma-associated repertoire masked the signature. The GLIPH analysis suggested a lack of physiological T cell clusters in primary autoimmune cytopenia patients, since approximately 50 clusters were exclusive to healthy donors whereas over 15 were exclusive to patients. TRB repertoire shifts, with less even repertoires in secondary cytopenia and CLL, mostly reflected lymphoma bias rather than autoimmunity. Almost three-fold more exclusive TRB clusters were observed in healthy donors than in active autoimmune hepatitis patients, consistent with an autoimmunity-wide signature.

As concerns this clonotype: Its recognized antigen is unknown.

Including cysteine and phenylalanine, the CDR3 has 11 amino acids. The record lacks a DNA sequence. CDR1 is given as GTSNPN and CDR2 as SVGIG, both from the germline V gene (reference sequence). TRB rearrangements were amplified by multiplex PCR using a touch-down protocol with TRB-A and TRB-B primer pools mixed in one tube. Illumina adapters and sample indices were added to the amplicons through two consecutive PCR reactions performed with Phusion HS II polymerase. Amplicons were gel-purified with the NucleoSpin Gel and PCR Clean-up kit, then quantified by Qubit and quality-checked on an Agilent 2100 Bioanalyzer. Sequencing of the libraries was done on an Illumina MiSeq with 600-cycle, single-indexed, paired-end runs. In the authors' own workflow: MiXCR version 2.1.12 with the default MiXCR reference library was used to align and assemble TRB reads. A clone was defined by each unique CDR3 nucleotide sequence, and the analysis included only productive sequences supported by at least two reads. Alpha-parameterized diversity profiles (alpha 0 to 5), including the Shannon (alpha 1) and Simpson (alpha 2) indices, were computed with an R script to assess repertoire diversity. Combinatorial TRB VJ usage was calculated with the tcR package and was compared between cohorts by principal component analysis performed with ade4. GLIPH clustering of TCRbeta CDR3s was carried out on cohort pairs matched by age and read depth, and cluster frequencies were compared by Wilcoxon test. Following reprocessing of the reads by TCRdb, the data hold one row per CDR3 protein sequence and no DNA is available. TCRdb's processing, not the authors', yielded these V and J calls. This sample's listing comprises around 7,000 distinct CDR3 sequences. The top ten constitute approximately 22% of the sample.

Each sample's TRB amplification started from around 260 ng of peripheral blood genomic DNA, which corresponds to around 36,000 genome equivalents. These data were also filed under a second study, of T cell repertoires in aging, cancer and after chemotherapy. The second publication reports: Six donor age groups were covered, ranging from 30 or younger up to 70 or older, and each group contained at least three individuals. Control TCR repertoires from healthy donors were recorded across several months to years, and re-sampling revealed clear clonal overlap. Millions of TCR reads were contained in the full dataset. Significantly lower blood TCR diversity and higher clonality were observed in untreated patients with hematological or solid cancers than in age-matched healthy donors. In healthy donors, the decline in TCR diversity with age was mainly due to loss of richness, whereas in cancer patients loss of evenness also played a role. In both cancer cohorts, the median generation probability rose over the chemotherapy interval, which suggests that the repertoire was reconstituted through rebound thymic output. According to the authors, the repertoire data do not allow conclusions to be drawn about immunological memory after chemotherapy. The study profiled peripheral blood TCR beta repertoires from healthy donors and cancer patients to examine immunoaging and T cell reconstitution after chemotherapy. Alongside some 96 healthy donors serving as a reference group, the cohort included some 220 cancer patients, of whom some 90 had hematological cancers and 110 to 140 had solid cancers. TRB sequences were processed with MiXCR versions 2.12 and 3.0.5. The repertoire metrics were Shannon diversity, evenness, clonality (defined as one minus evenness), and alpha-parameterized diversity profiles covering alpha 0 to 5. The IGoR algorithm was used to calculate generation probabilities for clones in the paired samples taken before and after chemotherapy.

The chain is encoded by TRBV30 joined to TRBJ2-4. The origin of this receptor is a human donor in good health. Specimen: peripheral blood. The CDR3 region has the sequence CAWSPQNIQYF.